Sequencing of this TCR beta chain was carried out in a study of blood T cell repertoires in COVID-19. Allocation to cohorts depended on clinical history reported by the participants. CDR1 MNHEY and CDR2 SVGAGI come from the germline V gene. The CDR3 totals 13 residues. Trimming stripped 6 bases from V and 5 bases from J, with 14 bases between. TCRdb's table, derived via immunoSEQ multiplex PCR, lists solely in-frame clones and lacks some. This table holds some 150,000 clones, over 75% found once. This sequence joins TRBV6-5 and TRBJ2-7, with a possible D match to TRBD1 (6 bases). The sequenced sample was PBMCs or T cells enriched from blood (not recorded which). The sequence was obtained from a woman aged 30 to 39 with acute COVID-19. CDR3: CASRPAGAHEQYF. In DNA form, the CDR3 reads TGTGCCAGCAGGCCCGCAGGGGCCCACGAGCAGTACTTC.